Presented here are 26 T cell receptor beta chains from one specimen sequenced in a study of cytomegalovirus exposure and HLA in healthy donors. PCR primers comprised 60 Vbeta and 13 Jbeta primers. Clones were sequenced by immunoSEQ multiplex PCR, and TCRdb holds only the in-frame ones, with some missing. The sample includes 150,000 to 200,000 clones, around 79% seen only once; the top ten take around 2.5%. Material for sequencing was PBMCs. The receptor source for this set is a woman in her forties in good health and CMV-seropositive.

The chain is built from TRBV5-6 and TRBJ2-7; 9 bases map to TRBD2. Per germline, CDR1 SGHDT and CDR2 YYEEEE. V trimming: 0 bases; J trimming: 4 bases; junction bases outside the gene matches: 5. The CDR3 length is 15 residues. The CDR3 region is CASSLGAGGPYEQYF. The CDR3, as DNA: TGTGCCAGCAGCTTGGGGGCGGGGGGGCCTTACGAGCAGTACTTC. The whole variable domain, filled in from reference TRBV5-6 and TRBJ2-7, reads DAGVTQSPTHLIKTRGQQVTLRCSPKSGHDTVSWYQQALGQGPQFIFQYYEEEERQRGNFPDRFSGHQFPNYSSELNVNALLLGDSALYLCASSLGAGGPYEQYFGPGTRLTVT.

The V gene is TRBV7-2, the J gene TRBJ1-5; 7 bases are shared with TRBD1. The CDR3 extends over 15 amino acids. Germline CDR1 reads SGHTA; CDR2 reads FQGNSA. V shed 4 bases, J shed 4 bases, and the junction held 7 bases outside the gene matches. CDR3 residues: CASSSTGQPNQPQHF. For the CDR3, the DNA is TGTGCCAGCAGCTCCACGGGACAGCCAAATCAGCCCCAGCATTTT.

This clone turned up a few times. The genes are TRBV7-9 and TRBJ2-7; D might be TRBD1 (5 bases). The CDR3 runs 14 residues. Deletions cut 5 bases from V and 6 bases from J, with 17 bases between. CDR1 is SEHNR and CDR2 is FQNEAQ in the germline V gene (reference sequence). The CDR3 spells CASSQDSPLGEQYF. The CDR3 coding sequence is TGTGCCAGCAGCCAAGACAGCCCCCTAGGCGAGCAGTACTTC. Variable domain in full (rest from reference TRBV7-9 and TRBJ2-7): DTGVSQNPRHKITKRGQNVTFRCDPISEHNRLYWYRQTLGQGPEFLTYFQNEAQLEKSRLLSDRFSAERPKGSFSTLEIQRTEQGDSAMYLCASSQDSPLGEQYFGPGTRLTVT.

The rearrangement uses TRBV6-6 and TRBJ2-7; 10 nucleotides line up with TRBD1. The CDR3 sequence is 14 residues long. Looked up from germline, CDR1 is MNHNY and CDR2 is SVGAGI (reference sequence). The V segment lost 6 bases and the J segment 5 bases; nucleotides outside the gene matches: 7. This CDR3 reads CASRFRDRGHEQYF. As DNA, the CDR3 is TGTGCCAGCAGGTTCCGGGACAGGGGCCACGAGCAGTACTTC.

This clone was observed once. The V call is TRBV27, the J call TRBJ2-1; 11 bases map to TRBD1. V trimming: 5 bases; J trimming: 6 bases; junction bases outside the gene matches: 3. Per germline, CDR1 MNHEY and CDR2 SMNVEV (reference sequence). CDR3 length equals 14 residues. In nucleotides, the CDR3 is TGTGCCAGCAGTAGGGACAGGGGGGGCAATGAGCAGTTCTTC. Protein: CASSRDRGGNEQFF.

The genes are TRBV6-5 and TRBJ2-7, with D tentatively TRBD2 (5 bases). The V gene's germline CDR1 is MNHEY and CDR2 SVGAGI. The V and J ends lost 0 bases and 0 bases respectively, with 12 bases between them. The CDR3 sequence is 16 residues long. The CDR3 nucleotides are TGTGCCAGCAGTTACTCTACCTTGGGGAGCTCCTACGAGCAGTACTTC. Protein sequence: CASSYSTLGSSYEQYF.

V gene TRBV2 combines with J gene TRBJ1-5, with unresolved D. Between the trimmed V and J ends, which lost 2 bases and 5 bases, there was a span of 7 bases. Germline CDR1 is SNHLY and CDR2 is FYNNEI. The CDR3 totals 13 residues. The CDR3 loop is CASSETRDQPQHF. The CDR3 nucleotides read TGTGCCAGCAGTGAAACGAGGGATCAGCCCCAGCATTTT.

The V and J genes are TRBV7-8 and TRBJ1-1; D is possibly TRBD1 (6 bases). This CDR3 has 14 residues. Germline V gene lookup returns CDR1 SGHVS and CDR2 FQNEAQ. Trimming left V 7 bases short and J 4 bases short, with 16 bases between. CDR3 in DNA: TGTGCCAGCACCTCATTCGGGGGGCCCACTGAAGCTTTCTTT. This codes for CASTSFGGPTEAFF. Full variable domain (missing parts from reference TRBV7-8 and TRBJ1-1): GAGVSQSPRYKVAKRGQDVALRCDPISGHVSLFWYQQALGQGPEFLTYFQNEAQLDKSGLPSDRFFAERPEGSVSTLKIQRTQQEDSAVYLCASTSFGGPTEAFFGQGTRLTVV.

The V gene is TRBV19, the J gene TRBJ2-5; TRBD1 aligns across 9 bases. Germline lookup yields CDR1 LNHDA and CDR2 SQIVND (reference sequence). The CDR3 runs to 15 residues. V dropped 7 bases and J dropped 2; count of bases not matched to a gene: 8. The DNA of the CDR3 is TGTGCCAGTACCCCGCCAGGGACAGGGCAAGAGACCCAGTACTTC. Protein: CASTPPGTGQETQYF.

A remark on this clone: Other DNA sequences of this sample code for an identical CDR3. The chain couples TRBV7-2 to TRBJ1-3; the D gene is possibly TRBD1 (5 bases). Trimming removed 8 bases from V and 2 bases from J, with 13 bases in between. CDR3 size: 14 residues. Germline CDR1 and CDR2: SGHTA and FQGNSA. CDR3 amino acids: CASRSQGTGNTIYF. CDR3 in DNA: TGTGCCAGCCGTAGCCAGGGCACTGGAAACACCATATATTTT.

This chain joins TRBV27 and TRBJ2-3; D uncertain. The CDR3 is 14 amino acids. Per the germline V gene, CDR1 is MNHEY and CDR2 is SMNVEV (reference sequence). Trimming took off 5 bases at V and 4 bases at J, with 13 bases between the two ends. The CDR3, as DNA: TGTGCCAGCAGTCCTAGAGCTAGGCCAGATACGCAGTATTTT. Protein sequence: CASSPRARPDTQYF.

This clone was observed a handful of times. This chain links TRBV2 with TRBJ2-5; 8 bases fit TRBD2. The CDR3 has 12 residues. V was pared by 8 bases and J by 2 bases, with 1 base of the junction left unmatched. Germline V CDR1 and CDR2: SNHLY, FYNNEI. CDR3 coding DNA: TGTGCCAGCGGACTAGCTCAAGAGACCCAGTACTTC. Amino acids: CASGLAQETQYF.

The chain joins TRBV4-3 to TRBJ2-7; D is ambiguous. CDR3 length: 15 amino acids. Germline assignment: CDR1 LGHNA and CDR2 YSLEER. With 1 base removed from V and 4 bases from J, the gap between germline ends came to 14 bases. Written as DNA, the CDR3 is TGCGCCAGCAGCCAAGCCGTGTCCCGGTCTTACGAGCAGTACTTC. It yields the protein CASSQAVSRSYEQYF.

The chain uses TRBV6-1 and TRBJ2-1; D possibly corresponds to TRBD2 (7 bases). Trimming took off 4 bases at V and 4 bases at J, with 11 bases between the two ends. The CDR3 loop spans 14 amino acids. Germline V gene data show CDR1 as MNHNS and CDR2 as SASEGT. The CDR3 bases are TGTGCCAGCAGTGTGGGGGGGCGATACAATGAGCAGTTCTTC. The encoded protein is CASSVGGRYNEQFF.

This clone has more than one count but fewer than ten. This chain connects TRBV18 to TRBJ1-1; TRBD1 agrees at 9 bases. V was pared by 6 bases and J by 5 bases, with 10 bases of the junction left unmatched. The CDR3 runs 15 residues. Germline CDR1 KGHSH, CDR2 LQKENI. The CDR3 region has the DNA TGTGCCAGCTCCGAACACCGGGACAGGGCGACTGAAGCTTTCTTT. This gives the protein CASSEHRDRATEAFF.

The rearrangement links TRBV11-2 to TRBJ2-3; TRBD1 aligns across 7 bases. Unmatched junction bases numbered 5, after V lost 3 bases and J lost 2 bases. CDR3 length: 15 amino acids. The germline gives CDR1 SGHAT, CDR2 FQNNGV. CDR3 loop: CASSLSGGYTDTQYF. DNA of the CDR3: TGTGCCAGCAGCTTGTCAGGGGGATACACAGATACGCAGTATTTT.

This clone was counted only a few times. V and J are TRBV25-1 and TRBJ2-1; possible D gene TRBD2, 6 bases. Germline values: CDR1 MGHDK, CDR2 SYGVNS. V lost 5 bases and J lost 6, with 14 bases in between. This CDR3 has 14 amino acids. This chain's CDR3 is CASSLTGSTNEQFF. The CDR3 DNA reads TGTGCCAGCAGTCTTACCGGGAGCACCAATGAGCAGTTCTTC. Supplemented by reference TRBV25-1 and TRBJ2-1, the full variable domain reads EADIYQTPRYLVIGTGKKITLECSQTMGHDKMYWYQQDPGMELHLIHYSYGVNSTEKGDLSSESTVSRIRTEHFPLTLESARPSHTSQYLCASSLTGSTNEQFFGPGTRLTVL.

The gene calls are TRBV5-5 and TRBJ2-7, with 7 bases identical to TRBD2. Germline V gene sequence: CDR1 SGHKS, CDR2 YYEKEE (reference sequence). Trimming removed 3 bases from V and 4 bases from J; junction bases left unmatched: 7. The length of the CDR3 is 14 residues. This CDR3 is CASSSPGLTYEQYF. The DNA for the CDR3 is TGTGCCAGCAGCTCCCCGGGACTAACGTACGAGCAGTACTTC.

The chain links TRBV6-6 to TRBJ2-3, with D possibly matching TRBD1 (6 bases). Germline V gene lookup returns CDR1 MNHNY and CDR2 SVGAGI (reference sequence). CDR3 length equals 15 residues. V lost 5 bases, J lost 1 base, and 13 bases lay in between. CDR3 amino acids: CASSNPGHRTDTQYF. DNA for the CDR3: TGTGCCAGCAGTAACCCGGGACATCGCACAGATACGCAGTATTTT.

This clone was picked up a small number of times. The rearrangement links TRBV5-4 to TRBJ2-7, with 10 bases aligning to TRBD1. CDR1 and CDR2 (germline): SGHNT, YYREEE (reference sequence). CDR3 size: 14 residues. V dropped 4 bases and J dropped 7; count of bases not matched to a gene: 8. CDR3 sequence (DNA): TGTGCCAGCAGCCCTAGACAGGGGGCGGGAGAGCAGTACTTC. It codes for CASSPRQGAGEQYF.

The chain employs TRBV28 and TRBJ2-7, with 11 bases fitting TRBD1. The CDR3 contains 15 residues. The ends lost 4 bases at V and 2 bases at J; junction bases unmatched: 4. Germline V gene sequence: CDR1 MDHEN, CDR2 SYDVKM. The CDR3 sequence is CASSSRTGGPYEQYF. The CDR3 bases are TGTGCCAGCAGTTCCCGGACAGGGGGCCCCTACGAGCAGTACTTC.

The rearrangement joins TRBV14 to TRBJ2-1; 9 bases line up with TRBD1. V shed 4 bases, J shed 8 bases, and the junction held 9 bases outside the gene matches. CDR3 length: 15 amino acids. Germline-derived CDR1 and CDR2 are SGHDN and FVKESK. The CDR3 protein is CASSRRLQGAYEQFF. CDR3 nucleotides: TGTGCCAGCAGCCGCCGTTTACAGGGGGCCTATGAGCAGTTCTTC.

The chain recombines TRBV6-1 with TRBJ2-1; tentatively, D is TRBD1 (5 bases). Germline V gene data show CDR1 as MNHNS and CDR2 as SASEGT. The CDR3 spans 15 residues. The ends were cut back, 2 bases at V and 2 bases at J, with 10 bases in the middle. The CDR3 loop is CASSELRGPYNEQFF. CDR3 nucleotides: TGTGCCAGCAGTGAACTTAGGGGTCCCTACAATGAGCAGTTCTTC.

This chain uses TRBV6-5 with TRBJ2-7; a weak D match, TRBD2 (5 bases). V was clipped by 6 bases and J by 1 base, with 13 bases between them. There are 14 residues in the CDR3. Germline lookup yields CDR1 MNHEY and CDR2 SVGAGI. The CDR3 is CASRRGRGSYEQYF. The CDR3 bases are TGTGCCAGCAGACGCGGCCGGGGTTCCTACGAGCAGTACTTC.

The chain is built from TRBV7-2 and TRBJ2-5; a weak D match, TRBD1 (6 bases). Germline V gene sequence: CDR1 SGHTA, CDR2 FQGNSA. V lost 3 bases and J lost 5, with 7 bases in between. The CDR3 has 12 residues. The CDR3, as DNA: TGTGCCAGCAGCTTTACAGGGGAGACCCAGTACTTC. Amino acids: CASSFTGETQYF.

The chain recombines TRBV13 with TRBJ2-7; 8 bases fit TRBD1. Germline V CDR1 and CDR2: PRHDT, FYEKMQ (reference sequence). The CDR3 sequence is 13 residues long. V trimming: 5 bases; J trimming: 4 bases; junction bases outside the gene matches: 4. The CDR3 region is CASSPGGRYEQYF. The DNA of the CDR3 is TGTGCCAGCAGCCCAGGGGGCCGATACGAGCAGTACTTC.